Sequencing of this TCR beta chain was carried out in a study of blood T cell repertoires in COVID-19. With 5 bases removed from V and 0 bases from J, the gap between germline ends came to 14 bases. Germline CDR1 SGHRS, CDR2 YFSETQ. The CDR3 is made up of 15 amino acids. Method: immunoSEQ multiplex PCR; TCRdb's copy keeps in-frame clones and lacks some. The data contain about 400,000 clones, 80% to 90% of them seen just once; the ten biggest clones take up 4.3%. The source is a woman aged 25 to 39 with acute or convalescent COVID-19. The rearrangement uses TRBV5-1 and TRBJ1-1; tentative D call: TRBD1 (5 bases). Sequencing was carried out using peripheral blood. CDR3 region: CASSRRGRMNTEAFF. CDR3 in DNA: TGCGCCAGCAGTCGGAGGGGCCGGATGAACACTGAAGCTTTCTTT.